This T cell receptor beta chain was sequenced for a study of shared clonotypes between healthy human individuals. Per germline, CDR1 MDHEN and CDR2 SYDVKM. V was clipped by 5 bases and J by 2 bases, with 11 bases between them. This CDR3 is built from 14 residues. Using approximately 200 ng DNA, around 30,000 T cell genomes, the sorted-subset replicate PCRs were run. Produced via immunoSEQ multiplex PCR; TCRdb's table is partial and in-frame only. The sample lists roughly 1,500,000 clones; around 98.5% were seen once. This TCR was recovered from a man younger than 45 in good health. The specimen sequenced was naive CD4+ T cells sorted from blood. This sample's subset: CD45RA+ positively selected. The chain couples TRBV28 to TRBJ2-3; D is unresolved. The chain's CDR3 is CASSKITVTDTQYF. The CDR3 bases are TGTGCCAGCAGTAAAATAACAGTCACAGATACGCAGTATTTT.